The 17 T cell receptor beta chains below come from one sample, sequenced in a study of tumor-infiltrating lymphocytes in primary liver carcinoma (dated by TCRdb to about 2017). Without any cell sorting, total RNA and DNA were co-extracted from approximately 22-30 mg of bulk tissue using the AllPrep DNA/RNA mini kit. TCRdb lists the instrument as Illumina HiSeq 2500. Starting from roughly 540 ng total RNA, TCRbeta-specific cDNA was produced by reverse transcription with a constant-region primer and ProtoScript II reverse transcriptase. The TCRbeta libraries were prepared through three rounds of nested multiplex PCR following a slightly modified ARM-PCR procedure. Each of the first two PCR rounds ran for about 10 cycles using multiplex TRBV1-TRBV30 forward primers together with a Cbeta reverse primer. Starting from the raw public reads, TCRdb applied fastp trimming at Q25, assembled clones with MiXCR and retained in-frame beta chains. Here each entry gathers all rows of one CDR3 protein and keeps the most common genes and DNA. The sample table holds roughly 78,000 distinct CDR3 sequences, of which around 75% were seen once. The ten most abundant clones make up roughly 13% of the sample.

Sequencing input: liver tumor tissue from sampling region 4. The cell subset or site label on this specimen signifies: tumor region T4, right-lateral pole. The receptors originated from a woman aged 60-75 years with primary liver carcinoma and hepatitis B virus infection.

This clonotype came up a few times. The rearrangement joins TRBV11-3 to TRBJ2-1; D is undetermined. Per germline, CDR1 SGHNT and CDR2 YENEEA. V was shortened by 6 bases and J by 9 bases, with 12 bases between the two germline ends. The CDR3 loop spans 12 amino acids. CDR3 in amino acids: CASSLNPGEQFF. The CDR3 coding sequence is TGTGCCAGCAGTTTAAACCCCGGTGAGCAGTTCTTC.

The chain has TRBV2 and TRBJ1-1; D possibly corresponds to TRBD1 (5 bases). There are 16 residues in the CDR3. V lost 4 bases to trimming and J lost 0 bases, with 15 bases between them. Germline-derived CDR1 and CDR2 are SNHLY and FYNNEI. CDR3 region: CASSVEGFVVNTEAFF. The DNA of the CDR3 is TGTGCCAGCAGTGTGGAGGGGTTTGTTGTGAACACTGAAGCTTTCTTT.

This clonotype was observed at least ten times. The genes are TRBV7-9 and TRBJ2-2; D call uncertain. Between the trimmed V and J ends, which lost 2 bases and 3 bases, there was a span of 7 bases. In germline, CDR1 is SEHNR, CDR2 FQNEAQ (reference sequence). The CDR3 consists of 14 residues. The CDR3 coding sequence is TGTGCCAGCAGCTTAATCACCTACACCGGGGAGCTGTTTTTT. This codes for CASSLITYTGELFF. The entire variable domain, with the rest obtained from reference TRBV7-9 and TRBJ2-2, is as follows: DTGVSQNPRHKITKRGQNVTFRCDPISEHNRLYWYRQTLGQGPEFLTYFQNEAQLEKSRLLSDRFSAERPKGSFSTLEIQRTEQGDSAMYLCASSLITYTGELFFGEGSRLTVL.

As regards this clonotype: Its ends do not fully match the called genes, so a read error is possible. The chain joins TRBV11-2 to TRBJ2-3; tentatively, D is TRBD2 (5 bases). This CDR3 is built from 17 residues. Germline values: CDR1 SGHAT, CDR2 FQNNGV. CDR3 sequence reads: CASSLAMGRRNTDTQYF. CDR3 DNA: TGTGCTAGCAGCTTAGCAATGGGGAGAAGGAACACAGATACGCAGTACTTT.

A remark on this clonotype: An end of the junction differs from the germline gene, which may be a read error. The chain joins TRBV6-5 to TRBJ1-5, with TRBD1 matching 8 bases. The germline V gene has CDR1 MNHEY and CDR2 SVGAGI. The CDR3 spans 15 residues. The CDR3, as DNA: TGTGCCAGCAACCAAAGACAGGGGAGTCGTCAGCCTCAGCATTTT. It encodes CASNQRQGSRQPQHF.

The chain recombines TRBV7-9 with TRBJ2-3, with 8 bases that match TRBD2. The CDR3 is 15 residues long. The V and J ends lost 5 bases and 7 bases, in that order; junction bases with no gene match: 11. The germline V gene encodes CDR1 SEHNR and CDR2 FQNEAQ (reference sequence). DNA for the CDR3: TGTGCCAGCAGCCGGAGCGGGGGTTTGACAAATACGCAGTATTTT. Translation gives CASSRSGGLTNTQYF.

There are a few counts of this clonotype. This rearrangement joins TRBV20-1 to TRBJ1-1; the match to TRBD1 covers 8 bases. Germline CDR1 is DFQATT and CDR2 is SNEGSKA (reference sequence). The CDR3 covers 14 residues. V was pared by 6 bases and J by 7 bases, with 13 bases of the junction left unmatched. The CDR3: CSARRAGGDGEAFF. CDR3 DNA sequence: TGCAGTGCCCGACGGGCAGGGGGCGATGGTGAAGCTTTCTTT.

Of note for this clonotype: The conserved phenylalanine or tryptophan normally closing the CDR3 is absent here, so this likely arose from a read error. The DNA is omitted, as the CDR3 cannot be located on it reliably, and the CDR3 follows TCRdb's listing. This chain uses TRBV11-3 with TRBJ2-1; the table calls TRBD2, which could not be checked here. The CDR3 comprises 17 residues, both ends counted. Germline values: CDR1 SGHNT, CDR2 YENEEA. The CDR3 region is CASSLGFGGLSYNEHFI.

Comment on this clonotype: One end of the junction varies from germline; a read error may be responsible. This chain joins TRBV11-2 and TRBJ2-1; 11 bases line up with TRBD2. Per germline, CDR1 SGHAT and CDR2 FQNNGV. This CDR3 has 17 amino acids. The chain's CDR3 is CDSSRRLAGGPGDKQFF. Written as DNA, the CDR3 is TGTGACAGCAGCAGGAGATTAGCGGGAGGGCCGGGGGATAAGCAGTTCTTC.

The CDR3 DNA sequence: TGTGCCAGCAGTTACAAAGGCGGGACTAGCGGGATCAATGAGCAGTTCTTC. Encoded protein: CASSYKGGTSGINEQFF. The rearrangement uses TRBV6-7 and TRBJ2-1; TRBD2 agrees at 13 bases. TRBV6-7 is designated an ORF whose function remains uncertain. With V trimmed by 2 bases and J by 6 bases, 7 bases remained unmatched. The length of the CDR3 is 17 residues.

Turning to this clonotype: The junction and the germline gene differ at one end; a read error may be behind it. The chain joins TRBV12-3 or TRBV12-4 to TRBJ2-1; D possibly corresponds to TRBD2 (5 bases). The CDR3 extends over 15 amino acids. The CDR3 DNA is TGTGCCAGTGGGTTGCATCGGGAAGTCCACAATGAGCAGCTCTTC. Its translation: CASGLHREVHNEQLF.

This clonotype is labeled as medium-sized. V usage is TRBV11-2 and J usage is TRBJ2-3; 9 positions match TRBD2. Trimming at V came to 8 bases and at J to 0 bases, leaving 12 bases not matched to a gene. Germline loops: CDR1 SGHAT, CDR2 FQNNGV. The CDR3 covers 17 residues. CDR3 DNA sequence: TGTGCCAGCTCCTCGGTAGCGGGAGTGCCTAGCACAGATACGCAGTATTTT. It encodes CASSSVAGVPSTDTQYF. Using reference TRBV11-2 and TRBJ2-3 for the parts outside the CDR3, the full variable domain is EAGVAQSPRYKIIEKRQSVAFWCNPISGHATLYWYQQILGQGPKLLIQFQNNGVVDDSQLPKDRFSAERLKGVDSTLKIQPAKLEDSAVYLCASSSVAGVPSTDTQYFGPGTRLTVL.

Remarks on this clonotype: Germline and junction disagree at one end, which may indicate a read error. This chain joins TRBV6-6 and TRBJ2-6; D unresolved. The CDR3 has 14 amino acids. In germline, CDR1 is MNHNY, CDR2 SVGAGI (reference sequence). The CDR3 nucleotides are TGTACCAGCAGCTACAACTCTGGGGCCAACGTCCTGACTTTC. It is translated as CTSSYNSGANVLTF.

A word on this clonotype: At one boundary the junction diverges from the germline segment, which might be a read error. CDR3 amino acids: CANRVGGISGSTIYF. CDR3 coding DNA: TGTGCCAACAGGGTCGGTGGGATCTCTGGAAGCACCATATATTTT. The genes are TRBV6-1 and TRBJ1-3; TRBD1 might be the D (6 bases). Per the germline V gene, CDR1 is MNHNS and CDR2 is SASEGT. The CDR3 is 15 residues long.

Worth noting for this clonotype: The conserved final phenylalanine or tryptophan is absent from the CDR3, which likely points to a read error. J is TRBJ1-2 and V is TRBV11-2; possibly TRBD1 for D (6 bases). Germline V CDR1 and CDR2: SGHAT, FQNNGV. The length of the CDR3 is 15 residues. The DNA for the CDR3 is TGTGCTAGTAGCTTGGATACGACAGGAATCTATGGCTACACCTCC. Translated: CASSLDTTGIYGYTS.

The table lists this clonotype with a count of one. Compared with germline, one end of the junction differs, possibly owing to a read error. V usage is TRBV5-5 and J usage is TRBJ2-5; D uncertain. The CDR3 length is 14 residues. Germline CDR1 SGHKS, CDR2 YYEKEE (reference sequence). CDR3 loop: CVSSLRRSRETQYF. CDR3 in DNA: TGTGTCAGCAGCTTGCGCCGAAGCCGAGAGACCCAGTACTTC.

Details on this clonotype: At one of its ends the junction is not consistent with the germline gene, which may arise from a read error. This rearrangement joins TRBV6-6 to TRBJ2-7; no firm D call. The germline V gene has CDR1 MNHNY and CDR2 SVGAGI (reference sequence). The CDR3 runs 13 residues. The CDR3 reads CASRPRPQYEQYF. Here the CDR3 DNA reads TGTGCTAGCAGACCTCGCCCCCAGTACGAGCAGTACTTC.